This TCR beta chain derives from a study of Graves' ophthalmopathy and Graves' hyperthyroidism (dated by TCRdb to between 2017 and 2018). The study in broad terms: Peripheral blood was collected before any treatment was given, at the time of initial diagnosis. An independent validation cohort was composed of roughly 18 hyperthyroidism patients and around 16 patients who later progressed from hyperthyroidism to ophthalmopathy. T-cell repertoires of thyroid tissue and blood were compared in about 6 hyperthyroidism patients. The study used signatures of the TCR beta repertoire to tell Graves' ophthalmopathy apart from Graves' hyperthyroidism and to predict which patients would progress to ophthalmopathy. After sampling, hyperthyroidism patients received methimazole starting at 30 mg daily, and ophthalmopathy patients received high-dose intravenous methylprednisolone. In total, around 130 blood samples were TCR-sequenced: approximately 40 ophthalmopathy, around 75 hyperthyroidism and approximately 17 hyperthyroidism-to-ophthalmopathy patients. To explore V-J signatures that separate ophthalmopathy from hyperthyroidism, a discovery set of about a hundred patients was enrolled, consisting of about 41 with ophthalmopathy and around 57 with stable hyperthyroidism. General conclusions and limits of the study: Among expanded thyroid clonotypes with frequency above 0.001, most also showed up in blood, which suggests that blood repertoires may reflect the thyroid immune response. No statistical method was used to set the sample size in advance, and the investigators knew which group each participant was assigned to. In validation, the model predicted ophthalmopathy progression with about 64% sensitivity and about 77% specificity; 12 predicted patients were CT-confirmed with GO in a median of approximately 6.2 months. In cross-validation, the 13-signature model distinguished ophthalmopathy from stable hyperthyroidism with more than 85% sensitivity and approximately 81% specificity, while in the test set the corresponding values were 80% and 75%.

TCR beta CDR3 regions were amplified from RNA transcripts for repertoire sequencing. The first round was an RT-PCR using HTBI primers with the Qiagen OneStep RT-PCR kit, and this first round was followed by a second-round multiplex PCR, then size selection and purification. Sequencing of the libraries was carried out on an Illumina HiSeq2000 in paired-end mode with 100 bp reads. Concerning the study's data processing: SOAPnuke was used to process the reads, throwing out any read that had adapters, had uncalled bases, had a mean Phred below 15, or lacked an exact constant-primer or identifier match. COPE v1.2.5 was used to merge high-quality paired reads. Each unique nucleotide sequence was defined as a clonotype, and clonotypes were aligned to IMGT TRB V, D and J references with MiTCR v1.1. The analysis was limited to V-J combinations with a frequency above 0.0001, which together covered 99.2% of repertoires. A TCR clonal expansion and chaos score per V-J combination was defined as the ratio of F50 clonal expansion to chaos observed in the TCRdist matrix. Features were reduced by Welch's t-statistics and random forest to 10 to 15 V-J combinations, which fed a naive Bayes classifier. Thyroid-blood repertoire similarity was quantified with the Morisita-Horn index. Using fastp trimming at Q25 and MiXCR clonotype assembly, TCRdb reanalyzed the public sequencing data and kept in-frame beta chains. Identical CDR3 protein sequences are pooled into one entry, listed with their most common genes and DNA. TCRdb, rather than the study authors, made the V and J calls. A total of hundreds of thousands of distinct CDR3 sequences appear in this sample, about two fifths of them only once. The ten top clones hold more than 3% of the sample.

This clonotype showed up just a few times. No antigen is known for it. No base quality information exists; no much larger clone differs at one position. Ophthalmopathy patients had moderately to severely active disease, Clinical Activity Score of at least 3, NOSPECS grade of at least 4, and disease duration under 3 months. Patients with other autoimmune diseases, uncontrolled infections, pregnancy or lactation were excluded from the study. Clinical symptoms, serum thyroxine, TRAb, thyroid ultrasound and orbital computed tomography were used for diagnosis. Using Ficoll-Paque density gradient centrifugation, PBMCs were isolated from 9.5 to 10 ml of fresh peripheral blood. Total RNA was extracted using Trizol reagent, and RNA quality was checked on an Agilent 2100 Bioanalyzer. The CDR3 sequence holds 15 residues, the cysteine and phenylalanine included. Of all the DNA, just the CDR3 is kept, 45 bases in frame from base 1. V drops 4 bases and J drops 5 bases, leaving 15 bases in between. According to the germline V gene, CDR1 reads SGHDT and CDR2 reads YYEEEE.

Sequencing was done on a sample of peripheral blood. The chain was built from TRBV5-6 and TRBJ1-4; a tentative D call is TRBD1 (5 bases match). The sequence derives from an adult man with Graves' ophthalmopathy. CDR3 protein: CASSVPGRGNEKLFF. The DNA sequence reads TGTGCCAGCAGCGTACCGGGACGAGGAAATGAAAAACTGTTTTTT.